This T cell receptor (beta chain) was documented in a study of T cells in Graves' hyperthyroidism and ophthalmopathy. V was trimmed by 3 bases and J by 4 bases, leaving 19 bases between them. This CDR3 region has 16 residues. Germline lookup yields CDR1 DFQATT and CDR2 SNEGSKA (reference sequence). Ten or more counts support this clonotype. Amplification targeted TCR beta CDR3 regions from RNA transcripts. First-round RT-PCR of the TCR CDR3 relied on the HTBI primer set. TCRdb itself ran the multiplex PCR reads through MiXCR, one entry per CDR3 protein. Among about half a million distinct CDR3 sequences listed, less than 20% were seen once.

The genes are TRBV20-1 and TRBJ1-5; D is unresolved. The TCR originated in a man aged 35 to 55 with Graves' ophthalmopathy. The sample consisted of blood. Here the CDR3 reads CSASDTDRTENQPQHF. CDR3 nucleotides: TGCAGTGCTAGTGACACTGACCGAACCGAGAATCAGCCCCAGCATTTT.